A selection of T cell receptor beta chains follows, all from one sample in a study of OX40 agonist ivuxolimab in advanced cancers. Using immunoSEQ multiplex PCR, the repertoire was profiled, and TCRdb retains in-frame clones only, with some absent. The profile shows tens of thousands of clones, around 80% of them singletons. The sample here was CD4+ or CD8+ T cells sorted from blood, taken in a trial of the OX40 agonist ivuxolimab. The receptors originated from an adult with an advanced solid tumor such as melanoma, head and neck, liver or kidney cancer. CDR3s include the opening cysteine and the closing phenylalanine or tryptophan. A D gene is named only where the DNA matches it firmly. Part of the rows lack a size; the others show once, few, many or a class for expanded clones.

cdr3_aa cdr3_nt d_call clone_size j_call v_call
CSVEELANTGELFF TGCAGCGTTGAAGAACTCGCGAACACCGGGGAGCTGTTTTTT - - TRBJ2-2 TRBV29-1
CASSQDPHDGYTF TGCGCCAGCAGCCAAGACCCCCACGATGGCTACACCTTC - - TRBJ1-2 TRBV4-1
CASRETSGSSYNEQFF TGTGCCAGCAGGGAAACTAGCGGATCATCCTACAATGAGCAGTTCTTC TRBD2 - TRBJ2-1 TRBV2
CASSPSPGSYNEQFF TGTGCCAGCAGCCCGAGTCCGGGGAGCTACAATGAGCAGTTCTTC - - TRBJ2-1 TRBV7-6
CASMGRSLGNEQFF TGTGCCAGTATGGGGCGGAGTCTAGGGAATGAGCAGTTCTTC - - TRBJ2-1 TRBV6-6
CASSTGGYNEQFF TGTGCCAGCAGCACCGGGGGTTACAATGAGCAGTTCTTC - once TRBJ2-1 TRBV5-6
CASSFPSQGALGYGYTF TGTGCCAGCAGTTTCCCTTCACAGGGGGCGCTGGGCTATGGCTACACCTTC TRBD1 few TRBJ1-2 TRBV28
CASLDSLNTEAFF TGTGCCAGCTTGGACAGCCTTAACACTGAAGCTTTCTTT - - TRBJ1-1 TRBV18
CASSPTGPNQPQHF TGCGCCAGCAGCCCGACAGGGCCGAATCAGCCCCAGCATTTT TRBD1 - TRBJ1-5 TRBV5-1
CSVVRVLSGSSYNEQFF TGCAGCGTTGTACGGGTTCTTAGCGGCAGCTCCTACAATGAGCAGTTCTTC - - TRBJ2-1 TRBV29-1
CASSSAGTGGQSYTF TGTGCCAGCAGTTCGGCCGGGACAGGGGGTCAAAGCTACACCTTC TRBD1 - TRBJ1-2 TRBV27
CASRKGDSRAPQHF TGTGCCAGCAGAAAAGGGGACAGTCGAGCGCCCCAGCATTTT TRBD1 - TRBJ1-5 TRBV2
CASSEYGQGSGSPLHF TGTGCCAGCAGTGAATACGGACAGGGGAGCGGTTCACCCCTCCACTTT TRBD1 - TRBJ1-6 TRBV6-1
CASSPLRPAGATSDTQYF TGTGCCAGCTCACCACTGAGGCCAGCGGGGGCCACCTCAGATACGCAGTATTTT TRBD2 - TRBJ2-3 TRBV18
CASSLRWDSLSGANVLTF TGTGCCAGCAGCCTAAGATGGGACAGCCTCTCTGGGGCCAACGTCCTGACTTTC TRBD1 - TRBJ2-6 TRBV14
CASSLGQVRSEQYF TGCGCCAGCAGCTTGGGACAGGTCCGCTCCGAGCAGTACTTC - - TRBJ2-7 TRBV5-1
CATVGQGRDTQYF TGTGCCACCGTTGGACAGGGGAGAGATACGCAGTATTTT TRBD1 - TRBJ2-3 TRBV15
CASSSGSSLEGFF TGTGCCAGCAGCTCAGGGAGCAGTCTTGAAGGTTTCTTT - few TRBJ1-1 TRBV7-6
CASSLDGGIYEQYF TGTGCCAGCAGCTTGGACGGGGGGATCTACGAGCAGTACTTC TRBD2 - TRBJ2-7 TRBV5-4
CASSWTERSGNTIYF TGTGCCAGCAGCTGGACGGAACGCTCTGGAAACACCATATATTTT - - TRBJ1-3 TRBV5-5
CASRPGGGNYGYTF TGTGCCAGTAGACCAGGGGGAGGGAACTATGGCTACACCTTC TRBD1 once TRBJ1-2 TRBV19
CASRSAGDSGNTIYF TGTGCAAGTCGCTCAGCGGGGGACTCTGGAAACACCATATATTTT - few TRBJ1-3 TRBV12-2
CAWSVLGAGGFGNQPQHF TGTGCCTGGAGTGTACTAGGGGCAGGGGGTTTCGGGAATCAGCCCCAGCATTTT TRBD1 - TRBJ1-5 TRBV30
CASSSWGSSYEQYF TGTGCCAGCAGCTCTTGGGGAAGCTCCTACGAGCAGTACTTC - - TRBJ2-7 TRBV5-4
CASSTGAGELFF TGTGCCAGTAGTACGGGTGCCGGGGAGCTGTTTTTT - - TRBJ2-2 TRBV19